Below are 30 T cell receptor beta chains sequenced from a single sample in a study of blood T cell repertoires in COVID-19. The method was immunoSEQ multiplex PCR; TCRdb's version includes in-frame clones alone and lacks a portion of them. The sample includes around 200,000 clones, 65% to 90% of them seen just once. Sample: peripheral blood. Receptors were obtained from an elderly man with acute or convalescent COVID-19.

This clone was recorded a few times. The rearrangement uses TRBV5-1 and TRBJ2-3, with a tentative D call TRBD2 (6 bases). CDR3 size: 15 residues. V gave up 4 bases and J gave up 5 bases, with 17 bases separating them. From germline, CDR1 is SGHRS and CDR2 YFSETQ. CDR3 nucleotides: TGCGCCAGCAGCGCTGGAGCGGGTGGGGTAGATACGCAGTATTTT. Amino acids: CASSAGAGGVDTQYF.

CDR3 sequence reads: CAISEGTSGREGEQFF. The DNA of the CDR3 is TGTGCCATCAGCGAAGGGACTAGCGGGAGGGAGGGTGAGCAGTTCTTC. This chain uses TRBV10-3 with TRBJ2-1; 16 bases line up with TRBD2. Losses at the gene ends were 6 bases for V and 9 bases for J; bases not matched to a gene: 8. Germline V gives CDR1 ENHRY, CDR2 SYGVKD. The CDR3 spans 16 residues.

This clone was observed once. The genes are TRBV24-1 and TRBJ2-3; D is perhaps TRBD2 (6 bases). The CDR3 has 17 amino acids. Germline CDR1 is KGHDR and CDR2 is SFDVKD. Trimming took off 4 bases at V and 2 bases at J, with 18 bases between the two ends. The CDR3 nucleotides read TGTGCCACCAGTGACCCCCAGGACTTGCGGGACACAGATACGCAGTATTTT. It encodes CATSDPQDLRDTDTQYF.

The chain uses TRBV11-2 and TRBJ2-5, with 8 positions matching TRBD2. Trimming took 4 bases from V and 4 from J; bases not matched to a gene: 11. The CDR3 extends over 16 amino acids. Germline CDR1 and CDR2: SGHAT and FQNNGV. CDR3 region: CASSSYRTSLRETQYF. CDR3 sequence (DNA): TGTGCCAGCAGCTCGTACCGGACTAGCTTGAGAGAGACCCAGTACTTC.

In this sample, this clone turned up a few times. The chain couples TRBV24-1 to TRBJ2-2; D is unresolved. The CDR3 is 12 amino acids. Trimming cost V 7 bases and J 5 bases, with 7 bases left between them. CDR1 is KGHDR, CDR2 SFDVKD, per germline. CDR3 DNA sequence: TGTGCCACCAGAACTTGGACCGGGGAGCTGTTTTTT. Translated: CATRTWTGELFF.

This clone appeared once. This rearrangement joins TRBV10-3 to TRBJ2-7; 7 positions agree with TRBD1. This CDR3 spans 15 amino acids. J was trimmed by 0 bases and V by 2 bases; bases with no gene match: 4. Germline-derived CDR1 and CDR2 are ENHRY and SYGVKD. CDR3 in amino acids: CAISEPDRSSYEQYF. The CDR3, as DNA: TGTGCCATCAGTGAGCCGGACAGGTCCTCCTACGAGCAGTACTTC.

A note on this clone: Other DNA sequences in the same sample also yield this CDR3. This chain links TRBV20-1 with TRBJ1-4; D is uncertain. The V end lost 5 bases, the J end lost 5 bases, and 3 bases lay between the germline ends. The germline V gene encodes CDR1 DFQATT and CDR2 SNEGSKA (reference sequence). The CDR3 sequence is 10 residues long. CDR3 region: CSALNEKLFF. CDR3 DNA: TGCAGTGCTCTGAATGAAAAACTGTTTTTT.

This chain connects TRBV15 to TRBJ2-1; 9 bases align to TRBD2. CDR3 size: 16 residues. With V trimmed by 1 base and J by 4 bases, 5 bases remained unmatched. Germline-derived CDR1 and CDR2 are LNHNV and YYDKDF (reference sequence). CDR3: CATSRASGGLYNEQFF. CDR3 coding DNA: TGTGCCACCAGCAGAGCCAGCGGGGGGTTGTACAATGAGCAGTTCTTC.

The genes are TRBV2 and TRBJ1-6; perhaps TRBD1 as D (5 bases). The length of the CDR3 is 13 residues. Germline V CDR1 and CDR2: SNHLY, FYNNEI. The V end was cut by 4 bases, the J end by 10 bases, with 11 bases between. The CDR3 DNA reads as TGTGCCAGCAGTGCCCAGGGTAGCTCACCCCTCCACTTT. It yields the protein CASSAQGSSPLHF.

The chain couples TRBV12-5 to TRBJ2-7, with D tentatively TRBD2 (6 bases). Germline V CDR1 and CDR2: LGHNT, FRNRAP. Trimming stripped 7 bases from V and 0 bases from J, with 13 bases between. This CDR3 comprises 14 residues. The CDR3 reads CASDSWDCSYEQYF. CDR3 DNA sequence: TGTGCTAGTGATTCATGGGACTGCTCCTACGAGCAGTACTTC.

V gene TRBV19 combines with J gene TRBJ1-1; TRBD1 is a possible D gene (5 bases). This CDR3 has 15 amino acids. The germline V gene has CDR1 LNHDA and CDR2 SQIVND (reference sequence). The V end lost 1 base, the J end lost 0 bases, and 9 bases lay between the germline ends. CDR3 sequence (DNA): TGTGCCAGTAGTATAGGGGGCTTTATGAACACTGAAGCTTTCTTT. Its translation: CASSIGGFMNTEAFF.

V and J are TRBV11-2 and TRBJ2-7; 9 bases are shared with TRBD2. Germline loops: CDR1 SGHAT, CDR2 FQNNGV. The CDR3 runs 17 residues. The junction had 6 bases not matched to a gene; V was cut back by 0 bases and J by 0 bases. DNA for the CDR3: TGTGCCAGCAGCTTAGATAAACTAGCGGGCTTCTCCTACGAGCAGTACTTC. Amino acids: CASSLDKLAGFSYEQYF.

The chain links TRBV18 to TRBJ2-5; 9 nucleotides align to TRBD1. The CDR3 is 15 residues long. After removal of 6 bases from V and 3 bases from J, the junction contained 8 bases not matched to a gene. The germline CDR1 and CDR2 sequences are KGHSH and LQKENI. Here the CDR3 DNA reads TGTGCCAGCTCTCCTGGACAGGGGACTAAAGAGACCCAGTACTTC. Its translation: CASSPGQGTKETQYF.

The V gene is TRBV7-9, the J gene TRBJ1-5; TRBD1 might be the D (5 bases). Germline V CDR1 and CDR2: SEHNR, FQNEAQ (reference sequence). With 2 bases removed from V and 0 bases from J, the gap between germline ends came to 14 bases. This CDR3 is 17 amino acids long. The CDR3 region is CASSLKGSDYSNQPQHF. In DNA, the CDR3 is TGTGCCAGCAGCTTAAAGGGGTCGGACTATAGCAATCAGCCCCAGCATTTT. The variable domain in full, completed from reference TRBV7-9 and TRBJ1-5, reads DTGVSQNPRHKITKRGQNVTFRCDPISEHNRLYWYRQTLGQGPEFLTYFQNEAQLEKSRLLSDRFSAERPKGSFSTLEIQRTEQGDSAMYLCASSLKGSDYSNQPQHFGDGTRLSIL.

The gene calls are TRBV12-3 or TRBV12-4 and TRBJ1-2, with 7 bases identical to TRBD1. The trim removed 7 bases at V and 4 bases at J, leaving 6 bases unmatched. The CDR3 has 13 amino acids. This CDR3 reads CASKLGQSYGYTF. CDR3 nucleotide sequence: TGTGCCAGCAAATTGGGACAGTCCTATGGCTACACCTTC.

The CDR3 reads CASSQDERAGANVLTF. DNA of the CDR3: TGTGCCAGCAGCCAAGATGAGAGGGCTGGGGCCAACGTCCTGACTTTC. The V and J genes are TRBV4-2 and TRBJ2-6; tentative D call: TRBD2 (5 bases). CDR1 LGHNA and CDR2 YNFKEQ come from the germline V gene. Trimming pared 0 bases from V and 2 bases from J, leaving 8 bases between. The CDR3 extends over 16 amino acids.

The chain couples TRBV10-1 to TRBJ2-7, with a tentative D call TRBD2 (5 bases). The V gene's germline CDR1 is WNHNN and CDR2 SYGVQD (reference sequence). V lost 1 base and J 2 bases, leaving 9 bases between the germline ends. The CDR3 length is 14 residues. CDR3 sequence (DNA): TGCGCCAGCAGTGAGTTTGACTACCCCTACGAGCAGTACGTC. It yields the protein CASSEFDYPYEQYV.

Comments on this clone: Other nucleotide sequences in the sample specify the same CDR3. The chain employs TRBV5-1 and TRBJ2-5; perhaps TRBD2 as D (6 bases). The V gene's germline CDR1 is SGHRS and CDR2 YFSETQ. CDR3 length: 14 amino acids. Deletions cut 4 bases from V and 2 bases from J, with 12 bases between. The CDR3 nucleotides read TGCGCCAGCAGCAAGGCGGGACCTCAAGAGACCCAGTACTTC. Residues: CASSKAGPQETQYF.

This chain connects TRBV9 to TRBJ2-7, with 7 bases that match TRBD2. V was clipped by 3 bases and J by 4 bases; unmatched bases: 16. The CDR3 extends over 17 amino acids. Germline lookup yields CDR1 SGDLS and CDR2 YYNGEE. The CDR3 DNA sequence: TGTGCCAGCAGCGAGACCTCTAAGGCTAGCGGAGAGTACGAGCAGTACTTC. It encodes CASSETSKASGEYEQYF.

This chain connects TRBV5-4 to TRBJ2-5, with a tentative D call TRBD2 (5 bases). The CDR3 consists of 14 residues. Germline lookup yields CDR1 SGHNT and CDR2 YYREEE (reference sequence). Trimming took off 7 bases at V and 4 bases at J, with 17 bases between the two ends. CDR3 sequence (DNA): TGTGCCAGCCTATTAGATGACCGGGGAGAGACCCAGTACTTC. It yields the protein CASLLDDRGETQYF. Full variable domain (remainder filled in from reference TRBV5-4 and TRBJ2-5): ETGVTQSPTHLIKTRGQQVTLRCSSQSGHNTVSWYQQALGQGPQFIFQYYREEENGRGNFPPRFSGLQFPNYSSELNVNALELDDSALYLCASLLDDRGETQYFGPGTRLLVL.

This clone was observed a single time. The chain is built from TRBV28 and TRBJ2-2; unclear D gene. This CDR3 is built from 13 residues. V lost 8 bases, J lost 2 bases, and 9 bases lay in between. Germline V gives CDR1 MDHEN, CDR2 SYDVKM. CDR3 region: CASLEVNTGELFF. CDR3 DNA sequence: TGTGCCAGCTTAGAGGTTAACACCGGGGAGCTGTTTTTT.

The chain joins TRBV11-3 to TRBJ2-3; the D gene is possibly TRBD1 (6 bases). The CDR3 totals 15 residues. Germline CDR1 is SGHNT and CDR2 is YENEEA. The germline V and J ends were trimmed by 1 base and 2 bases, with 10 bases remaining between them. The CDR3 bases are TGTGCCAGCAGCTTAGTGGACAGTTACACAGATACGCAGTATTTT. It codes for CASSLVDSYTDTQYF.

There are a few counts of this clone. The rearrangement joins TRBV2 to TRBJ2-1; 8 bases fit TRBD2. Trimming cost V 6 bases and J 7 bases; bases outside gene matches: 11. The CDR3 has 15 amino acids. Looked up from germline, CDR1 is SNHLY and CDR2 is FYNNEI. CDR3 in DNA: TGTGCCAGCAGCCTGGTAGCGGGGATATCGAATGAGCAGTTCTTC. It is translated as CASSLVAGISNEQFF.

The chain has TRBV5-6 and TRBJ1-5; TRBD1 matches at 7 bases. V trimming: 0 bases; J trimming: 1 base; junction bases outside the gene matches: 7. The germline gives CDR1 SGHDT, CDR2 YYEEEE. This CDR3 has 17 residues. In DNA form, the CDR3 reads TGTGCCAGCAGCTTGGAGGGACAGATTAAGAGCAATCAGCCCCAGCATTTT. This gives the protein CASSLEGQIKSNQPQHF.

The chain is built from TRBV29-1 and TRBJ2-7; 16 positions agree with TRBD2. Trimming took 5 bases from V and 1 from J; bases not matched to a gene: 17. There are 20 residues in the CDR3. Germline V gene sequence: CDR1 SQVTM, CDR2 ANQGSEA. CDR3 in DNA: TGCAGCGTTCTTATCACCGGGACTAGCGGGAGGGCCCAGGCATCCTACGAGCAGTACTTC. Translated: CSVLITGTSGRAQASYEQYF.

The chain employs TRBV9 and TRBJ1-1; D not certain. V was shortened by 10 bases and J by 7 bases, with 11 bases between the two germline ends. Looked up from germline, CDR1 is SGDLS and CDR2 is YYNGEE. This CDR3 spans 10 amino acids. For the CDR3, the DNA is TGTGCCGCGGGAGAATATGAAGCTTTCTTT. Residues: CAAGEYEAFF.

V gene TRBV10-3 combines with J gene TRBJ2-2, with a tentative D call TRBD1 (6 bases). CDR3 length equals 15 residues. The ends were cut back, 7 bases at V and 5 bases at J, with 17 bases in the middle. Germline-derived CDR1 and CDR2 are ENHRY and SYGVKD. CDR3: CAITGQINGTGELFF. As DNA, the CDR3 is TGTGCCATCACCGGACAGATCAACGGGACCGGGGAGCTGTTTTTT.

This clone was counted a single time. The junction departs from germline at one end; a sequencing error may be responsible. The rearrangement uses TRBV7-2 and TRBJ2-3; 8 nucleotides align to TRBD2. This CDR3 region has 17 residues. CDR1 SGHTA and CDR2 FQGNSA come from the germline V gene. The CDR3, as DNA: TGTGCCAGCAGCCTAGCCGGGGTAGCGGGGCGCAGCGATACGCAGTATTTT. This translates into CASSLAGVAGRSDTQYF.

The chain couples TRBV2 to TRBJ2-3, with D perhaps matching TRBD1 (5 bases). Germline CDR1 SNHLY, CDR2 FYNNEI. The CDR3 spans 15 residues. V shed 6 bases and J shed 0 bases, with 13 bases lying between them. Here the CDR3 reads CASRDNLFSTDTQYF. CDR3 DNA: TGTGCCAGCAGGGACAACCTATTTAGCACAGATACGCAGTATTTT.

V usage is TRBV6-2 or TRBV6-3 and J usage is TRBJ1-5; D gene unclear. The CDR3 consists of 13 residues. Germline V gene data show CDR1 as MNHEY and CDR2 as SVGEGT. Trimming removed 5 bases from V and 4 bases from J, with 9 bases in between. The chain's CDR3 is CASSLTVNQPQHF. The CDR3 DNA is TGTGCCAGCAGTCTTACAGTTAATCAGCCCCAGCATTTT.